The 2 T cell receptor beta chains below were found in one sample sequenced in a study of T cell changes during pregnancy in multiple sclerosis. Some clones are missing from TCRdb's copy, which holds only in-frame ones; the method was immunoSEQ multiplex PCR. The data show about 60,000 clones, approximately 90% seen once. This specimen consisted of peripheral blood, obtained in the second trimester of pregnancy. These receptors all come from a female donor with multiple sclerosis, enrolled in a pregnancy study.

The CDR3 nucleotides are TGTGCCAGCAGCGTACAGGAAATGAACACTGAAGCTTTCTTT. Translated, it gives CASSVQEMNTEAFF. The J gene is TRBJ1-1, the V gene TRBV2, with a weak D call TRBD1 (5 bases). Between the trimmed V and J ends, which lost 6 bases and 0 bases, there was a span of 11 bases. The CDR3 spans 14 residues. From germline, CDR1 is SNHLY and CDR2 FYNNEI.

The CDR3 reads CASSMGGEGRYGYTF. In DNA form, the CDR3 reads TGTGCCAGTAGTATGGGCGGCGAGGGCCGCTATGGCTACACCTTC. The J gene is TRBJ1-2, the V gene TRBV19, with unresolved D. CDR3 length: 15 amino acids. V shed 3 bases and J shed 4 bases, with 15 bases lying between them. Germline V lookup: CDR1 LNHDA, CDR2 SQIVND (reference sequence).